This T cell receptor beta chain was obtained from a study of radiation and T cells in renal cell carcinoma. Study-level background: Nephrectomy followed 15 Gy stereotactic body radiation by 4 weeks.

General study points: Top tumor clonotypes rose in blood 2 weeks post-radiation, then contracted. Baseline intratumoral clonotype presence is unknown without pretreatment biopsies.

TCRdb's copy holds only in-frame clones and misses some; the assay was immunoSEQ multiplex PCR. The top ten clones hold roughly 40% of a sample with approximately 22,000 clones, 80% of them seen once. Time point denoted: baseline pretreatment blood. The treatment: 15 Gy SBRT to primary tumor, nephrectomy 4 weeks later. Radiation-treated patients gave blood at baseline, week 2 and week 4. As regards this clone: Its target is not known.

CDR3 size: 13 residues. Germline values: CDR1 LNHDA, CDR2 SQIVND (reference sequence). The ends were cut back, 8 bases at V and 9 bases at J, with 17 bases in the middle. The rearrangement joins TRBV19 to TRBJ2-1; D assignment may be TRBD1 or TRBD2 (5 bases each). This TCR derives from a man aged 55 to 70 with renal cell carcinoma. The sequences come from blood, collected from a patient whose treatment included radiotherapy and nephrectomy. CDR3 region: CASRPGTFGEQFF. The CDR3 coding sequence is TGTGCCAGTCGTCCCGGGACGTTCGGTGAGCAGTTCTTC.